Below are 26 T cell receptor beta chains sequenced from a single sample in a study of OX40 agonist ivuxolimab in advanced cancers. Libraries were prepared by immunoSEQ multiplex PCR; TCRdb keeps only in-frame clonotypes and omits some of them. The repertoire holds over 55,000 clones, roughly 87% seen once, with roughly 1% in the top ten. This specimen consisted of CD4+ or CD8+ T cells sorted from blood, obtained in a trial of the OX40 agonist ivuxolimab. These receptors were obtained from an adult with an advanced solid tumor such as melanoma, head and neck, liver or kidney cancer.

The rearrangement uses TRBV5-6 and TRBJ2-2; tentatively, D is TRBD1 or TRBD2 (5 bases each). V was trimmed by 0 bases and J by 4 bases, leaving 16 bases between them. CDR1 and CDR2 (germline): SGHDT, YYEEEE. CDR3 length: 17 residues. CDR3 amino acids: CASSLEGGRGATGELFF. The CDR3 DNA reads as TGTGCCAGCAGCTTGGAAGGCGGCCGGGGCGCCACCGGGGAGCTGTTTTTT.

This clone was seen a handful of times. The chain couples TRBV6-5 to TRBJ2-7; either TRBD1 or TRBD2 may supply D (5 bases each). The CDR3 length is 15 residues. Per germline, CDR1 MNHEY and CDR2 SVGAGI. V lost 5 bases to trimming and J lost 6 bases, with 20 bases between them. Here the CDR3 DNA reads TGTGCCAGCAGTGCCTACGCCGGGACGGCCAGCGAGCAGTACTTC. It specifies CASSAYAGTASEQYF.

The CDR3 spells CASLLDGGGQETQYF. The CDR3 bases are TGCGCCAGCCTACTTGATGGCGGGGGTCAAGAGACCCAGTACTTC. The V call is TRBV5-1, the J call TRBJ2-5, with 7 bases fitting TRBD2. In germline, CDR1 is SGHRS, CDR2 YFSETQ. The CDR3 sequence is 15 residues long. The junction had 11 bases not matched to a gene; V was cut back by 7 bases and J by 2 bases. Full variable domain (rest looked up from reference TRBV5-1 and TRBJ2-5): KAGVTQTPRYLIKTRGQQVTLSCSPISGHRSVSWYQQTPGQGLQFLFEYFSETQRNKGNFPGRFSGRQFSNSRSEMNVSTLELGDSALYLCASLLDGGGQETQYFGPGTRLLVL.

This clone was found once. The gene calls are TRBV19 and TRBJ1-3; a possible D gene is TRBD1 (5 bases). The CDR3 length is 16 residues. The germline CDR1 and CDR2 sequences are LNHDA and SQIVND (reference sequence). V lost 2 bases, J lost 1 base, and 12 bases lay in between. The CDR3 is CASSILGPLSGNTIYF. The CDR3 DNA follows: TGTGCCAGTAGTATATTGGGGCCGCTATCTGGAAACACCATATATTTT.

The rearrangement joins TRBV5-1 to TRBJ2-5, with 9 bases matching TRBD2. The CDR3 has 14 amino acids. The germline CDR1 and CDR2 sequences are SGHRS and YFSETQ. V was clipped by 4 bases and J by 2 bases; unmatched bases: 3. CDR3 sequence (DNA): TGCGCCAGCAGCCAACTAGCGGGTCAAGAGACCCAGTACTTC. Residues: CASSQLAGQETQYF. Looking up the rest from reference TRBV5-1 and TRBJ2-5 gives the full variable domain: KAGVTQTPRYLIKTRGQQVTLSCSPISGHRSVSWYQQTPGQGLQFLFEYFSETQRNKGNFPGRFSGRQFSNSRSEMNVSTLELGDSALYLCASSQLAGQETQYFGPGTRLLVL.

CDR3 loop: CAWRPGGTGGSEQYF. The CDR3 nucleotides are TGTGCCTGGAGACCCGGAGGGACAGGAGGGAGCGAGCAGTACTTC. This chain links TRBV30 with TRBJ2-7; 8 nucleotides agree with TRBD1. Germline CDR1 GTSNPN, CDR2 SVGIG (reference sequence). V gave up 3 bases and J gave up 6 bases; unmatched junction bases: 13. The CDR3 extends over 15 amino acids.

V gene TRBV12-5 combines with J gene TRBJ1-1; unclear D gene. Germline V CDR1 and CDR2: LGHNT, FRNRAP. The ends were cut back, 2 bases at V and 4 bases at J, with 14 bases in the middle. This CDR3 is 15 amino acids long. CDR3 in DNA: TGTGCTAGTGGTTTGATCCGCGGGGTGTCCACTGAAGCTTTCTTT. It encodes CASGLIRGVSTEAFF.

This chain uses TRBV16 with TRBJ2-1; TRBD2 agrees at 11 bases. The CDR3 runs to 19 residues. Germline V lookup: CDR1 KGHSY, CDR2 FQNENV. The J segment lost 5 bases and the V segment lost 1 base, leaving 13 bases of the junction unmatched. The CDR3 bases are TGTGCCAGCAGCCAATTACTAGCGGGGGAGAAAGAGGGAAACAATGAGCAGTTCTTC. Its translation: CASSQLLAGEKEGNNEQFF.

V gene TRBV2 combines with J gene TRBJ2-2; D not resolved. From germline, CDR1 is SNHLY and CDR2 FYNNEI. The CDR3 spans 14 residues. Trimming left V 7 bases short and J 2 bases short, with 11 bases between. CDR3 in amino acids: CASTVNSNTGELFF. CDR3 coding DNA: TGTGCCAGCACGGTTAATAGTAACACCGGGGAGCTGTTTTTT.

With regard to this clone: The identical CDR3 is also encoded by other nucleotide sequences in the sample. J is TRBJ2-7 and V is TRBV30; D may be TRBD1 or TRBD2 (5 bases each). This CDR3 contains 14 residues. Between the trimmed V and J ends, which lost 8 bases and 0 bases, there was a span of 17 bases. Germline-derived CDR1 and CDR2 are GTSNPN and SVGIG (reference sequence). In DNA form, the CDR3 reads TGTGCCGGCATCGTTCCAGGGAGCTCCTACGAGCAGTACTTC. Its protein is CAGIVPGSSYEQYF.

The chain links TRBV18 to TRBJ2-7; 9 bases are shared with TRBD1. Germline CDR1 and CDR2: KGHSH and LQKENI. V shed 0 bases, J shed 3 bases, and the junction held 3 bases outside the gene matches. The CDR3 is 15 residues long. CDR3 DNA sequence: TGTGCCAGCTCACCACCTATGACAGGGGGCTACGAGCAGTACTTC. Protein product: CASSPPMTGGYEQYF.

This clone came up once. This chain uses TRBV15 with TRBJ2-7; no clear D gene. This CDR3 contains 12 residues. V lost 0 bases, J lost 4 bases, and 4 bases lay in between. Germline V lookup: CDR1 LNHNV, CDR2 YYDKDF (reference sequence). The CDR3 nucleotides are TGTGCCACCAGCAGAGATAGATACGAGCAGTACTTC. It encodes CATSRDRYEQYF.

The rearrangement joins TRBV21-1 to TRBJ1-4; the table calls TRBD1, which could not be checked here. TRBV21-1 is recorded as a pseudogene. There are 16 residues in the CDR3. The CDR3 spells CASSKGRSRGDEKLFF. CDR3 bases: TGTGCCAGCAGCAAAGGTAGGTCCAGGGGGGATGAAAAACTGTTTTTT.

This clone was seen a single time. The chain links TRBV6-1 to TRBJ1-5; D gene uncertain. The CDR3 is made up of 13 amino acids. Germline values: CDR1 MNHNS, CDR2 SASEGT. V dropped 5 bases and J dropped 6 bases, with 11 bases sitting between them. The CDR3 sequence: CASSITGRQPQHF. CDR3 DNA sequence: TGTGCCAGCAGTATCACCGGGCGTCAGCCCCAGCATTTT.

This clone was counted once. The V gene is TRBV7-8, the J gene TRBJ1-4; 8 positions match TRBD1. The CDR3 loop spans 15 amino acids. Germline lookup yields CDR1 SGHVS and CDR2 FQNEAQ. V dropped 4 bases and J dropped 2; count of bases not matched to a gene: 3. CDR3 nucleotides: TGTGCCAGCAGCTCACGGACAGGGACTAATGAAAAACTGTTTTTT. Protein product: CASSSRTGTNEKLFF.

The V call is TRBV5-1, the J call TRBJ2-5; TRBD1 matches at 8 bases. V lost 7 bases and J lost 7; bases outside the gene matches: 12. The CDR3 contains 14 residues. Germline V lookup: CDR1 SGHRS, CDR2 YFSETQ. Here the CDR3 reads CASSTGTGPRTQYF. In DNA, the CDR3 is TGCGCCAGCTCTACCGGGACAGGACCTAGGACCCAGTACTTC.

The chain couples TRBV15 to TRBJ1-6; no clear D gene. CDR1 is LNHNV, CDR2 YYDKDF, per germline (reference sequence). The V end was cut by 1 base, the J end by 0 bases, with 10 bases between. This CDR3 has 17 residues. The CDR3 region is CATSRASSSSYNSPLHF. DNA of the CDR3: TGTGCCACCAGCAGAGCCAGCTCTAGCTCCTATAATTCACCCCTCCACTTT.

J is TRBJ2-7 and V is TRBV6-5; perhaps D is TRBD1 or TRBD2 (5 bases each). This CDR3 region has 15 residues. Trimming shortened V by 0 bases and J by 0 bases, and 9 bases separated the two germline ends. Germline CDR1 reads MNHEY; CDR2 reads SVGAGI. The CDR3: CASSYSTGGSYEQYF. CDR3 in DNA: TGTGCCAGCAGTTACTCGACTGGGGGCTCCTACGAGCAGTACTTC.

The rearrangement links TRBV10-1 to TRBJ1-6; D is unresolved. Trimming left V 5 bases short and J 7 bases short, with 18 bases between. The germline V gene encodes CDR1 WNHNN and CDR2 SYGVQD (reference sequence). The CDR3 spans 16 residues. The CDR3 DNA follows: TGCGCCAGCAGTATTATAGCCCCGGGGAGGAATTCACCCCTCCACTTT. This codes for CASSIIAPGRNSPLHF.

This clone appeared once. This chain joins TRBV6-5 and TRBJ1-1, with D tentatively TRBD1 (6 bases). CDR1 is MNHEY and CDR2 is SVGAGI in the germline V gene. There are 15 residues in the CDR3. V was shortened by 0 bases and J by 1 base, with 9 bases between the two germline ends. The CDR3 protein is CASSYSPGENTEAFF. CDR3 DNA: TGTGCCAGCAGTTACTCGCCAGGGGAGAACACTGAAGCTTTCTTT.

The chain is built from TRBV5-1 and TRBJ2-1; the D is unclear. Trimming took off 0 bases at V and 4 bases at J, with 5 bases between the two ends. Germline V CDR1 and CDR2: SGHRS, YFSETQ. This CDR3 region has 13 residues. The CDR3 DNA is TGCGCCAGCAGCTTGGCGTCATACAATGAGCAGTTCTTC. It codes for CASSLASYNEQFF.

This chain links TRBV6-1 with TRBJ1-5; perhaps TRBD1 as D (5 bases). CDR1 MNHNS and CDR2 SASEGT come from the germline V gene. The CDR3 is 14 amino acids. V lost 2 bases, J lost 6 bases, and 11 bases lay in between. The CDR3 spells CASSENDRSQPQHF. The CDR3 bases are TGTGCCAGCAGTGAAAATGACAGATCTCAGCCCCAGCATTTT.

This clone showed up just a few times. The chain uses TRBV2 and TRBJ1-1; TRBD1 aligns across 7 bases. V lost 6 bases and J lost 4; bases outside the gene matches: 11. The CDR3 runs 15 residues. Germline V CDR1 and CDR2: SNHLY, FYNNEI. The CDR3 protein is CASREQGRRSTEAFF. The CDR3 bases are TGTGCCAGCAGAGAACAGGGGAGGAGGTCCACTGAAGCTTTCTTT. Full variable domain (remainder filled in from reference TRBV2 and TRBJ1-1): EPEVTQTPSHQVTQMGQEVILRCVPISNHLYFYWYRQILGQKVEFLVSFYNNEISEKSEIFDDQFSVERPDGSNFTLKIRSTKLEDSAMYFCASREQGRRSTEAFFGQGTRLTVV.

The chain employs TRBV21-1 and TRBJ1-2. TRBV21-1 counts as a pseudogene. This CDR3 has 15 residues. The CDR3 bases are TGTGCCAGCAGCAAAGCCCGGGGACTGCCATATGGCTACACCTTC. The encoded protein is CASSKARGLPYGYTF.

A remark on this clone: Distinct nucleotide sequences in the sample also encode this CDR3. CDR3 DNA sequence: TGTGCCACCAGCAGAGAAGCAGGGGCGGACACTGAAGCTTTCTTT. Protein: CATSREAGADTEAFF. This chain links TRBV15 with TRBJ1-1; maybe TRBD1 (6 bases). Germline CDR1 LNHNV, CDR2 YYDKDF (reference sequence). The CDR3 contains 15 residues. V was shortened by 0 bases and J by 3 bases, with 11 bases between the two germline ends. The full variable domain, completed using reference TRBV15 and TRBJ1-1, is DAMVIQNPRYQVTQFGKPVTLSCSQTLNHNVMYWYQQKSSQAPKLLFHYYDKDFNNEADTPDNFQSRRPNTSFCFLDIRSPGLGDTAMYLCATSREAGADTEAFFGQGTRLTVV.

This chain uses TRBV11-2 with TRBJ2-7; 9 positions match TRBD1. The CDR3 is 13 residues long. Trimming at V came to 1 base and at J to 12 bases, leaving 7 bases not matched to a gene. Germline V gene lookup returns CDR1 SGHAT and CDR2 FQNNGV. In DNA, the CDR3 is TGTGCCAGCAGCTTAGCGGGACAGGGTCCTGTGTACTTC. Translation: CASSLAGQGPVYF.